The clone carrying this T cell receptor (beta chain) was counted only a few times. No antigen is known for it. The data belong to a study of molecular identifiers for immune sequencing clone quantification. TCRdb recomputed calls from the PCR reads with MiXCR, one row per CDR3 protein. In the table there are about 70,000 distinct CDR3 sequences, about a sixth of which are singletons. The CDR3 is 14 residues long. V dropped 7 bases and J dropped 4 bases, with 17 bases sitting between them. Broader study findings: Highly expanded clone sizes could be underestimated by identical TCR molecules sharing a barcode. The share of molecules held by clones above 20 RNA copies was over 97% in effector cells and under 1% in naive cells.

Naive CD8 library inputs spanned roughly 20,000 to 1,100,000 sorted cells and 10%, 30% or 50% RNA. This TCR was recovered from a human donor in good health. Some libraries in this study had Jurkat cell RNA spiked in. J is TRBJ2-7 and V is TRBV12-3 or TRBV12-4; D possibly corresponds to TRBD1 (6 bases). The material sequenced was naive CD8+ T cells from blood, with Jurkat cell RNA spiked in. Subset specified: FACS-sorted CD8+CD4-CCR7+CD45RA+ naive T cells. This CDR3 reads CASINRDKPYEQYF. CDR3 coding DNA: TGTGCCAGCATCAACCGGGACAAACCGTACGAGCAGTACTTC.